Listed here are 23 T cell receptor beta chains from one sample, sequenced in a study of vaccination and CD4 T cells after COVID-19. These receptors have no known antigen. The treatment: roughly nine-day PBMC culture with coronavirus spike peptide pools or control peptides (ViraFEST assay). Researchers used the Oncomine TCR Beta short-read assay to sequence DNA from cultured CD4+ T cells. TCRdb re-called the PCR reads through MiXCR, storing one row per CDR3 protein. The sample contains tens of thousands of distinct CDR3 sequences, 66% of which appear only once. Input material: CD4+ T cells from blood, cultured in vitro. The receptors were gathered from a human donor who had recovered from COVID-19.

The chain employs TRBV20-1 and TRBJ1-2; tentatively, D is TRBD1 (5 bases). There are 13 residues in the CDR3. V was shortened by 6 bases and J by 4 bases, with 15 bases between the two germline ends. Germline V gives CDR1 DFQATT, CDR2 SNEGSKA (reference sequence). The CDR3 coding sequence is TGCAGTGCCCCCCGGCAGGGTAGCTATGGCTACACCTTC. Protein sequence: CSAPRQGSYGYTF.

In DNA form, the CDR3 reads TGTGCCAGCAGTCCCCCGGGGGGCGGTTCAGATACGCAGTATTTT. It encodes CASSPPGGGSDTQYF. The rearrangement links TRBV6-1 to TRBJ2-3; weak D call: TRBD2 (7 bases). Germline V gene lookup returns CDR1 MNHNS and CDR2 SASEGT. The CDR3 is made up of 15 amino acids. V gave up 5 bases and J gave up 4 bases, with 16 bases separating them.

The chain carries TRBV28 and TRBJ2-2; D might be TRBD2 (6 bases). Trimming removed 6 bases at V and 7 bases at J, with 18 bases between. Germline CDR1 reads MDHEN; CDR2 reads SYDVKM. This CDR3 region has 15 residues. As DNA, the CDR3 is TGTGCCAGCAGCCGGAGGGGACTGCAAGTCGGGGAGCTGTTTTTT. Protein sequence: CASSRRGLQVGELFF.

The chain uses TRBV24-1 and TRBJ1-2; 7 nucleotides line up with TRBD1. With 8 bases clipped from V and 5 bases from J, the junction kept 13 bases outside the gene matches. The CDR3 is made up of 15 amino acids. CDR1 KGHDR and CDR2 SFDVKD come from the germline V gene. CDR3 bases: TGTGCCACCATCCCCCCACAATACAGGGGATATGGCTACACCTTC. Its protein is CATIPPQYRGYGYTF.

The chain links TRBV20-1 to TRBJ1-2; D not resolved. V dropped 6 bases and J dropped 6 bases, with 14 bases sitting between them. The CDR3 is 12 amino acids. Germline CDR1 and CDR2: DFQATT and SNEGSKA (reference sequence). DNA for the CDR3: TGCAGTGCCCCCCCCCCGGGCGATGGCTACACCTTC. It translates to CSAPPPGDGYTF.

The CDR3 loop is CASSLGSGQMNYGYTF. The DNA for the CDR3 is TGTGCCAGCAGCTTAGGGTCTGGACAGATGAACTATGGCTACACCTTC. This chain uses TRBV7-9 with TRBJ1-2; tentatively, D is TRBD1 (6 bases). V was shortened by 1 base and J by 2 bases, with 14 bases between the two germline ends. The CDR3 has 16 amino acids. In germline, CDR1 is SEHNR, CDR2 FQNEAQ (reference sequence).

This chain uses TRBV7-9 with TRBJ1-4; TRBD1 matches 8 bases. Germline CDR1 reads SEHNR; CDR2 reads FQNEAQ (reference sequence). This CDR3 comprises 15 residues. V dropped 6 bases and J dropped 8; count of bases not matched to a gene: 11. The CDR3 bases are TGTGCCAGCAGGGGAAGGACAGGGCATTTCGAAAAACTGTTTTTT. Translating it yields CASRGRTGHFEKLFF.

The J gene is TRBJ2-7, the V gene TRBV7-2; 13 bases agree with TRBD2. This CDR3 is built from 17 residues. The germline V gene encodes CDR1 SGHTA and CDR2 FQGNSA. The J segment lost 0 bases and the V segment lost 5 bases, leaving 7 bases of the junction unmatched. CDR3 amino acids: CASSRTSGRSGSYEQYF. In DNA form, the CDR3 reads TGTGCCAGCAGCAGGACTAGCGGGAGATCCGGCTCCTACGAGCAGTACTTC.

J is TRBJ2-3 and V is TRBV7-9; D perhaps matches TRBD1 (6 bases). The CDR3 length is 15 residues. Trimming removed 3 bases from V and 2 bases from J, with 12 bases in between. Germline V CDR1 and CDR2: SEHNR, FQNEAQ (reference sequence). CDR3 sequence reads: CASSFLDRPTDTQYF. The CDR3 region has the DNA TGTGCCAGCAGCTTTCTGGACAGACCCACAGATACGCAGTATTTT. Looking up the rest from reference TRBV7-9 and TRBJ2-3 gives the full variable domain: DTGVSQNPRHKITKRGQNVTFRCDPISEHNRLYWYRQTLGQGPEFLTYFQNEAQLEKSRLLSDRFSAERPKGSFSTLEIQRTEQGDSAMYLCASSFLDRPTDTQYFGPGTRLTVL.

The rearrangement joins TRBV7-8 to TRBJ2-2; D perhaps matches TRBD2 (6 bases). Germline-derived CDR1 and CDR2 are SGHVS and FQNEAQ. There are 14 residues in the CDR3. Trimming pared 10 bases from V and 2 bases from J, leaving 14 bases between. DNA for the CDR3: TGTGCCACCCGCCGGGACTTAAACACCGGGGAGCTGTTTTTT. The encoded protein is CATRRDLNTGELFF. Drawing the rest from reference TRBV7-8 and TRBJ2-2, the complete variable domain is GAGVSQSPRYKVAKRGQDVALRCDPISGHVSLFWYQQALGQGPEFLTYFQNEAQLDKSGLPSDRFFAERPEGSVSTLKIQRTQQEDSAVYLCATRRDLNTGELFFGEGSRLTVL.

The chain uses TRBV20-1 and TRBJ2-7; D tentatively fits TRBD1 or TRBD2 (5 bases each). The germline V gene has CDR1 DFQATT and CDR2 SNEGSKA (reference sequence). The CDR3 is 14 residues long. V was clipped by 5 bases and J by 0 bases, with 14 bases between them. This chain's CDR3 is CSAPRGDGSYEQYF. DNA for the CDR3: TGCAGTGCTCCCCGGGGCGACGGCTCCTACGAGCAGTACTTC.

This chain uses TRBV27 with TRBJ1-6, with D possibly being TRBD1 (5 bases). V lost 0 bases, J lost 5 bases, and 8 bases lay in between. This CDR3 has 15 residues. Per germline, CDR1 MNHEY and CDR2 SMNVEV (reference sequence). Here the CDR3 reads CASSLSPGNNSPLHF. The DNA for the CDR3 is TGTGCCAGCAGTTTATCGCCAGGGAATAATTCACCCCTCCACTTT.

This clonotype was seen a few times. The chain carries TRBV6-1 and TRBJ1-6, with 7 bases that match TRBD1. The CDR3 sequence is 16 residues long. Looked up from germline, CDR1 is MNHNS and CDR2 is SASEGT. V lost 3 bases and J lost 3; bases outside the gene matches: 5. The CDR3 is CASSDGTAHYNSPLHF. As DNA, the CDR3 is TGTGCCAGCAGTGATGGGACAGCCCACTATAATTCACCCCTCCACTTT.

This chain connects TRBV20-1 to TRBJ2-2; 9 nucleotides line up with TRBD2. CDR3 size: 14 residues. The ends lost 1 base at V and 3 bases at J; junction bases unmatched: 0. From germline, CDR1 is DFQATT and CDR2 SNEGSKA (reference sequence). In nucleotides, the CDR3 is TGCAGTGCTAGAGTAGCGGGGGACACCGGGGAGCTGTTTTTT. The encoded protein is CSARVAGDTGELFF.

This chain connects TRBV5-1 to TRBJ2-5, with 9 bases identical to TRBD1. Trimming cost V 4 bases and J 5 bases; bases outside gene matches: 6. CDR1 and CDR2 from the germline V gene are SGHRS and YFSETQ. The CDR3 covers 14 residues. The CDR3 region is CASSRDREGETQYF. The CDR3 DNA is TGCGCCAGCAGCCGGGACAGGGAGGGGGAGACCCAGTACTTC.

The V call is TRBV11-3, the J call TRBJ2-1; the match to TRBD2 covers 7 bases. In germline, CDR1 is SGHNT, CDR2 YENEEA. The CDR3 is made up of 17 amino acids. V lost 1 base and J lost 8; bases outside the gene matches: 14. CDR3 loop: CASSLVGLRTSTDEQFF. The CDR3 coding sequence is TGTGCCAGCAGCTTAGTCGGACTGAGGACTAGTACAGATGAGCAGTTCTTC. The whole variable domain, remainder taken from reference TRBV11-3 and TRBJ2-1, is EAGVVQSPRYKIIEKKQPVAFWCNPISGHNTLYWYLQNLGQGPELLIRYENEEAVDDSQLPKDRFSAERLKGVDSTLKIQPAELGDSAVYLCASSLVGLRTSTDEQFFGPGTRLTVL.

A single count supports this clonotype. The chain couples TRBV19 to TRBJ2-2, with 10 bases aligning to TRBD2. The CDR3 is 15 residues long. V was clipped by 11 bases and J by 4 bases; unmatched bases: 10. Germline assignment: CDR1 LNHDA and CDR2 SQIVND (reference sequence). CDR3 in amino acids: CASARLAGLTGELFF. CDR3 in DNA: TGTGCCTCCGCTCGACTAGCGGGCCTCACCGGGGAGCTGTTTTTT.

This clonotype was picked up a small number of times. The chain joins TRBV19 to TRBJ1-5, with D tentatively TRBD1 (5 bases). The CDR3 extends over 18 amino acids. V was pared by 8 bases and J by 2 bases, with 25 bases between. The germline CDR1 and CDR2 sequences are LNHDA and SQIVND (reference sequence). This chain's CDR3 is CASRHRQYGAGGNQPQHF. As DNA, the CDR3 is TGTGCCAGTCGGCACCGCCAGTACGGGGCGGGGGGCAATCAGCCCCAGCATTTT.

The chain combines TRBV7-3 with TRBJ2-2; a possible D gene is TRBD2 (7 bases). The CDR3 runs to 16 residues. Trimming shortened V by 3 bases and J by 2 bases, and 13 bases separated the two germline ends. Germline CDR1 reads SGHTA; CDR2 reads FQGTGA. The CDR3 here is CASSFRRGANTGELFF. DNA for the CDR3: TGTGCCAGCAGCTTTCGCCGGGGGGCTAACACCGGGGAGCTGTTTTTT.

The chain is built from TRBV7-2 and TRBJ2-1; 7 bases are shared with TRBD2. Germline CDR1 is SGHTA and CDR2 is FQGNSA. The CDR3 covers 15 residues. V was pared by 2 bases and J by 10 bases, with 11 bases of the junction left unmatched. The CDR3 DNA sequence: TGTGCCAGCAGCTTAATCGGCAGCGGGACGCAAGAGCAGTTCTTC. It specifies CASSLIGSGTQEQFF. The full variable domain, completed using reference TRBV7-2 and TRBJ2-1, is GAGVSQSPSNKVTEKGKDVELRCDPISGHTALYWYRQSLGQGLEFLIYFQGNSAPDKSGLPSDRFSAERTGGSVSTLTIQRTQQEDSAVYLCASSLIGSGTQEQFFGPGTRLTVL.

This sequence joins TRBV4-2 and TRBJ1-2; D is unclear. The length of the CDR3 is 13 residues. Per germline, CDR1 LGHNA and CDR2 YNFKEQ. V lost 2 bases, J lost 0 bases, and 4 bases lay in between. The CDR3 region has the DNA TGTGCCAGCAGCCAACAGGCTAACTATGGCTACACCTTC. Its protein product is CASSQQANYGYTF.

This chain connects TRBV6-2 or TRBV6-3 to TRBJ2-7; the match to TRBD2 covers 9 bases. The CDR3 contains 15 residues. Trimming cost V 5 bases and J 7 bases; bases outside gene matches: 12. Looked up from germline, CDR1 is MNHEY and CDR2 is SVGEGT. CDR3 coding DNA: TGTGCCAGCAGTCACAGCGGGGGGTGGCCATTGGAGCAGTACTTC. Encoded protein: CASSHSGGWPLEQYF.

The rearrangement uses TRBV5-4 and TRBJ2-1; D ambiguous. V was clipped by 0 bases and J by 2 bases, with 6 bases between them. The V gene's germline CDR1 is SGHNT and CDR2 YYREEE (reference sequence). The length of the CDR3 is 14 residues. The CDR3 is CASSLGSPYNEQFF. In DNA form, the CDR3 reads TGTGCCAGCAGCTTGGGTAGCCCCTACAATGAGCAGTTCTTC.